The 30 T cell receptor beta chains below were found in one sample sequenced in a study of blood T cell repertoires in COVID-19. This table comes from immunoSEQ multiplex PCR, and its TCRdb copy is limited to in-frame clones, with some not included. The sample has under 30,000 clones, roughly 94% seen once. Sequencing was performed on peripheral blood. The origin of the receptors is a human donor with active COVID-19. The donor label of this sample is uncertain.

This clone has just one count. The J gene is TRBJ2-7, the V gene TRBV5-1; 7 bases are shared with TRBD2. The ends lost 5 bases at V and 0 bases at J; junction bases unmatched: 5. The CDR3 sequence is 14 residues long. Germline assignment: CDR1 SGHRS and CDR2 YFSETQ. This chain's CDR3 is CASRSGTTSYEQYF. Written as DNA, the CDR3 is TGCGCCAGCAGATCCGGGACTACCTCCTACGAGCAGTACTTC.

The chain has TRBV7-8 and TRBJ2-1; 15 positions match TRBD2. The CDR3 has 20 amino acids. Unmatched junction bases numbered 12, after V lost 5 bases and J lost 1 base. Germline V lookup: CDR1 SGHVS, CDR2 FQNEAQ. CDR3: CASSHTRTSGRAPSYNEQFF. In DNA, the CDR3 is TGTGCCAGCAGCCATACAAGGACTAGCGGGAGGGCCCCGTCCTACAATGAGCAGTTCTTC.

The CDR3 spells CASSQDPAGGLQETQYF. The CDR3 coding sequence is TGCGCCAGCAGCCAAGATCCGGCAGGGGGCTTACAAGAGACCCAGTACTTC. This sequence joins TRBV4-3 and TRBJ2-5; 8 nucleotides line up with TRBD1. The junction had 8 bases not matched to a gene; V was cut back by 0 bases and J by 2 bases. The CDR3 has 17 amino acids. Germline V gene lookup returns CDR1 LGHNA and CDR2 YSLEER.

This sequence joins TRBV15 and TRBJ1-2; no clear D gene. Germline values: CDR1 LNHNV, CDR2 YYDKDF (reference sequence). There are 15 residues in the CDR3. Trimming shortened V by 0 bases and J by 7 bases, and 15 bases separated the two germline ends. DNA for the CDR3: TGTGCCACCAGCAGAGATGTCGAGCGGGTTGGTGGCTACACCTTC. Amino acid sequence: CATSRDVERVGGYTF.

This clone was seen a single time. This sequence joins TRBV5-1 and TRBJ2-3, with a possible D match to TRBD2 (6 bases). V lost 7 bases and J lost 0, with 9 bases in between. Germline-derived CDR1 and CDR2 are SGHRS and YFSETQ. The CDR3 sequence is 13 residues long. In nucleotides, the CDR3 is TGCGCCAGCCGGAGGGATAGCACAGATACGCAGTATTTT. This gives the protein CASRRDSTDTQYF.

The chain is built from TRBV7-2 and TRBJ2-5, with TRBD2 identical over 11 bases. Per the germline V gene, CDR1 is SGHTA and CDR2 is FQGNSA. This CDR3 contains 15 residues. V shed 2 bases, J shed 4 bases, and the junction held 3 bases outside the gene matches. The CDR3 coding sequence is TGTGCCAGCAGCTTAAGCACTAGCGGGGGAGAGACCCAGTACTTC. Translated, it gives CASSLSTSGGETQYF.

The rearrangement uses TRBV18 and TRBJ2-7; possible D gene TRBD1, 5 bases. The CDR3 loop spans 14 amino acids. V was clipped by 0 bases and J by 2 bases, with 8 bases between them. Looked up from germline, CDR1 is KGHSH and CDR2 is LQKENI. The CDR3 DNA follows: TGTGCCAGCTCACCACCGGGGCCACCCTACGAGCAGTACTTC. Its protein is CASSPPGPPYEQYF.

This chain links TRBV6-6 with TRBJ2-2; TRBD1 aligns across 7 bases. CDR3 length: 17 residues. V lost 5 bases and J lost 7; bases outside the gene matches: 16. Per the germline V gene, CDR1 is MNHNY and CDR2 is SVGAGI (reference sequence). CDR3: CASSPRPGQTTNGELFF. Here the CDR3 DNA reads TGTGCCAGCAGTCCACGCCCGGGACAGACTACAAACGGGGAGCTGTTTTTT.

The CDR3 bases are TGTGCCAGCAGTTCACCCTCCCGGGGAGGGAACCCCTACGAGCAGTACTTC. Translated, it gives CASSSPSRGGNPYEQYF. This chain uses TRBV28 with TRBJ2-7; 7 bases align to TRBD2. The CDR3 is 17 amino acids. V lost 4 bases to trimming and J lost 2 bases; unmatched junction nucleotides: 14. Germline V gene lookup returns CDR1 MDHEN and CDR2 SYDVKM. The full variable domain, in which reference TRBV28 and TRBJ2-7 provide the parts outside the CDR3, is DVKVTQSSRYLVKRTGEKVFLECVQDMDHENMFWYRQDPGLGLRLIYFSYDVKMKEKGDIPEGYSVSREKKERFSLILESASTNQTSMYLCASSSPSRGGNPYEQYFGPGTRLTVT.

The table lists this clone with a few counts. The chain joins TRBV14 to TRBJ2-1; 14 bases match TRBD2. Germline CDR1 and CDR2: SGHDN and FVKESK. Germline trimming cut 4 bases from V and 7 bases from J; bases unmatched to any gene: 3. This CDR3 has 15 residues. The CDR3 is CASSRGTSGRNEQFF. CDR3 bases: TGTGCCAGCAGCCGAGGGACTAGCGGGAGAAATGAGCAGTTCTTC. Full variable domain (remainder filled in from reference TRBV14 and TRBJ2-1): EAGVTQFPSHSVIEKGQTVTLRCDPISGHDNLYWYRRVMGKEIKFLLHFVKESKQDESGMPNNRFLAERTGGTYSTLKVQPAELEDSGVYFCASSRGTSGRNEQFFGPGTRLTVL.

The gene calls are TRBV18 and TRBJ2-5, with D possibly being TRBD1 (5 bases). This CDR3 comprises 14 residues. CDR1 is KGHSH, CDR2 LQKENI, per germline. V shed 0 bases and J shed 5 bases, with 10 bases lying between them. The CDR3 spells CASSPPGVRETQYF. For the CDR3, the DNA is TGTGCCAGCTCACCACCAGGGGTGCGGGAGACCCAGTACTTC.

V and J are TRBV6-5 and TRBJ2-3, with D tentatively TRBD2 (7 bases). Trimming removed 4 bases from V and 5 bases from J, with 16 bases in between. This CDR3 comprises 15 residues. Looked up from germline, CDR1 is MNHEY and CDR2 is SVGAGI. CDR3 coding DNA: TGTGCCAGCAGTTCCCGCGGGGGCGGTCAAGATACGCAGTATTTT. This encodes CASSSRGGGQDTQYF.

The chain has TRBV30 and TRBJ1-2, with TRBD1 matching 11 bases. The CDR3 has 16 amino acids. The ends lost 2 bases at V and 7 bases at J; junction bases unmatched: 12. The V gene's germline CDR1 is GTSNPN and CDR2 SVGIG (reference sequence). This chain's CDR3 is CAWSLSTGTGGRGYTF. The CDR3 DNA sequence: TGTGCCTGGAGTTTATCGACCGGGACAGGGGGTCGTGGCTACACCTTC.

The gene calls are TRBV5-4 and TRBJ2-5, with 7 bases identical to TRBD2. Germline loops: CDR1 SGHNT, CDR2 YYREEE (reference sequence). V trimming: 1 base; J trimming: 5 bases; junction bases outside the gene matches: 11. The CDR3 extends over 16 amino acids. The CDR3 is CASSLIGGGFSETQYF. The CDR3 nucleotides are TGTGCCAGCAGCTTGATTGGGGGGGGATTCAGTGAGACCCAGTACTTC.

Details on this clone: Sequence at one end of the junction differs from germline and may be a read error. Different DNA sequences within this sample yield the same CDR3. The genes are TRBV5-6 and TRBJ1-2; 7 nucleotides align to TRBD1. This CDR3 has 14 amino acids. The germline gives CDR1 SGHDT, CDR2 YYEEEE. CDR3 sequence (DNA): TGCGCCAGCAGCTTGGAAGGGGGCGTGCGTGGCTACACCTTC. It specifies CASSLEGGVRGYTF.

The chain has TRBV2 and TRBJ2-5; 8 bases agree with TRBD2. Germline V gene sequence: CDR1 SNHLY, CDR2 FYNNEI. The CDR3 is 15 residues long. V shed 4 bases and J 5 bases; nucleotides not matched to a gene: 9. The CDR3 region has the DNA TGTGCCAGCAGTGTGCTAGCGGGTACGACTGAGACCCAGTACTTC. Amino acids: CASSVLAGTTETQYF.

The chain combines TRBV15 with TRBJ1-5; TRBD1 aligns across 8 bases. Germline V CDR1 and CDR2: LNHNV, YYDKDF (reference sequence). Trimming cost V 2 bases and J 3 bases; bases outside gene matches: 6. This CDR3 has 16 residues. In DNA form, the CDR3 reads TGTGCCACCAGCAGACCAGGACAGGGCATCAATCAGCCCCAGCATTTT. This sequence encodes CATSRPGQGINQPQHF. The variable domain in full, with the rest retrieved from reference TRBV15 and TRBJ1-5, is DAMVIQNPRYQVTQFGKPVTLSCSQTLNHNVMYWYQQKSSQAPKLLFHYYDKDFNNEADTPDNFQSRRPNTSFCFLDIRSPGLGDTAMYLCATSRPGQGINQPQHFGDGTRLSIL.

This chain joins TRBV5-1 and TRBJ1-3, with TRBD1 matching over 7 bases. The V gene end was trimmed by 5 bases and the J gene end by 2 bases; junction bases not matched to a gene: 4. The CDR3 covers 14 residues. CDR1 is SGHRS and CDR2 is YFSETQ in the germline V gene. The CDR3 nucleotides read TGCGCCAGCAGGGACAGGCCAGCTGGAAACACCATATATTTT. Translating it yields CASRDRPAGNTIYF.

The genes are TRBV15 and TRBJ2-1; 9 positions agree with TRBD2. Trimming took 4 bases from V and 4 from J; bases not matched to a gene: 8. The CDR3 covers 16 residues. Germline CDR1 is LNHNV and CDR2 is YYDKDF (reference sequence). For the CDR3, the DNA is TGTGCCACCAGCATGGGGTATAGCGGGAGATACAATGAGCAGTTCTTC. It translates to CATSMGYSGRYNEQFF.

This sequence joins TRBV5-1 and TRBJ2-7; 7 nucleotides align to TRBD2. From germline, CDR1 is SGHRS and CDR2 YFSETQ. V lost 2 bases to trimming and J lost 0 bases; unmatched junction nucleotides: 5. The CDR3 runs to 15 residues. The CDR3 region has the DNA TGCGCCAGCAGCTTATTTAGCGGGTTCTCCTACGAGCAGTACTTC. It yields the protein CASSLFSGFSYEQYF.

The CDR3 nucleotides are TGTGCCAGCAGTCCTACGGTGGGAGGGTCCTACGAGCAGTACTTC. Residues: CASSPTVGGSYEQYF. The chain recombines TRBV28 with TRBJ2-7; 7 bases match TRBD2. This CDR3 region has 15 residues. From germline, CDR1 is MDHEN and CDR2 SYDVKM. The V and J ends lost 5 bases and 1 base, in that order; junction bases with no gene match: 8.

This chain links TRBV28 with TRBJ1-1; D unclear. Germline CDR1 and CDR2: MDHEN and SYDVKM. The V gene lost 8 bases and the J gene lost 1 base, with 11 bases spanning the gap. The CDR3 totals 13 residues. CDR3 loop: CASARGGNTEAFF. CDR3 bases: TGTGCCAGCGCCAGAGGCGGGAACACTGAAGCTTTCTTT.

This chain uses TRBV5-1 with TRBJ1-1, with D possibly matching TRBD1 (6 bases). CDR1 is SGHRS, CDR2 YFSETQ, per germline. The CDR3 extends over 14 amino acids. Trimming removed 4 bases from V and 0 bases from J, with 10 bases in between. The DNA of the CDR3 is TGCGCCAGCAGCGTGACAGGACTGAACACTGAAGCTTTCTTT. Translating it yields CASSVTGLNTEAFF.

This chain uses TRBV5-5 with TRBJ2-2, with a possible D match to TRBD1 (7 bases). The ends were cut back, 0 bases at V and 4 bases at J, with 13 bases in the middle. The CDR3 has 16 amino acids. Germline CDR1 and CDR2: SGHKS and YYEKEE (reference sequence). The CDR3 spells CASSLDFQGGTGELFF. The CDR3 region has the DNA TGTGCCAGCAGCTTGGACTTTCAGGGGGGCACCGGGGAGCTGTTTTTT.

The genes are TRBV12-3 or TRBV12-4 and TRBJ1-2; TRBD1 matches 7 bases. Trimming cost V 7 bases and J 6 bases; bases outside gene matches: 8. The CDR3 spans 13 residues. The CDR3 loop reads CASTFDRVDGYTF. For the CDR3, the DNA is TGTGCCAGCACCTTCGACAGGGTTGATGGCTACACCTTC.

This sequence joins TRBV6-2 or TRBV6-3 and TRBJ2-1, with TRBD2 identical over 14 bases. The CDR3 runs to 19 residues. Looked up from germline, CDR1 is MNHEY and CDR2 is SVGEGT. Unmatched junction bases numbered 14, after V lost 3 bases and J lost 7 bases. The CDR3 nucleotides are TGTGCCAGCAGTTATCCCCTGGGGACTAGCGGGGGTATAAATAATGAGCAGTTCTTC. Residues: CASSYPLGTSGGINNEQFF.

The chain joins TRBV5-1 to TRBJ1-4; 7 nucleotides line up with TRBD1. With 4 bases clipped from V and 6 bases from J, the junction kept 15 bases outside the gene matches. CDR1 SGHRS and CDR2 YFSETQ come from the germline V gene. The CDR3 loop spans 17 amino acids. The CDR3 DNA reads TGCGCCAGCAGCCGAACCGGGACAGCCGGCGGGGATGAAAAACTGTTTTTT. This gives the protein CASSRTGTAGGDEKLFF. Filled out from reference TRBV5-1 and TRBJ1-4, the complete variable domain reads KAGVTQTPRYLIKTRGQQVTLSCSPISGHRSVSWYQQTPGQGLQFLFEYFSETQRNKGNFPGRFSGRQFSNSRSEMNVSTLELGDSALYLCASSRTGTAGGDEKLFFGSGTQLSVL.

The chain joins TRBV5-1 to TRBJ2-5; 9 bases align to TRBD1. Per germline, CDR1 SGHRS and CDR2 YFSETQ. The CDR3 contains 16 residues. V lost 1 base, J lost 2 bases, and 6 bases stayed unmatched. The CDR3 nucleotides read TGCGCCAGCAGCTTGTTCGGGACAGGGATACAAGAGACCCAGTACTTC. Translated, it gives CASSLFGTGIQETQYF.

Turning to this clone: The same CDR3 can be traced to other DNA sequences in this sample. The V call is TRBV6-5, the J call TRBJ2-6, with a tentative D call TRBD1 (5 bases). The germline gives CDR1 MNHEY, CDR2 SVGAGI. The germline V and J ends were trimmed by 2 bases and 0 bases, with 5 bases remaining between them. The length of the CDR3 is 15 residues. CDR3 sequence (DNA): TGTGCCAGCAGTTACAGGGGCTCTGGGGCCAACGTCCTGACTTTC. It translates to CASSYRGSGANVLTF.

A single count supports this clone. V gene TRBV18 combines with J gene TRBJ1-5; 10 positions match TRBD1. The CDR3 spans 16 residues. Germline V gene data show CDR1 as KGHSH and CDR2 as LQKENI. With 2 bases clipped from V and 4 bases from J, the junction kept 5 bases outside the gene matches. DNA for the CDR3: TGTGCCAGCTCACCAGGGACAGGGGCGTCGAATCAGCCCCAGCATTTT. Translation: CASSPGTGASNQPQHF.